Below, 20 T cell receptor beta chains from the same sample are listed, as sequenced in a study of blood T cell repertoires in COVID-19. Sequenced by immunoSEQ multiplex PCR; TCRdb stores in-frame clones only, minus some. This sample has about 36,000 clones, with around 81% found just once. Material for sequencing was peripheral blood. These receptors originate from a human donor in a cohort sampled during active COVID-19.

The J gene is TRBJ2-3, the V gene TRBV6-1; no firm D call. The CDR3 consists of 14 residues. The V gene's germline CDR1 is MNHNS and CDR2 SASEGT. Trimming took 0 bases from V and 2 from J, leaving 6 bases between them. The CDR3 here is CASSEAFLTDTQYF. CDR3 nucleotides: TGTGCCAGCAGTGAAGCGTTTCTCACAGATACGCAGTATTTT.

CDR3 coding DNA: TGTGCCTGGACCCCCGGACAGGGGAATACCGGGGAGCTGTTTTTT. The encoded protein is CAWTPGQGNTGELFF. The chain couples TRBV30 to TRBJ2-2; 9 bases line up with TRBD1. Germline CDR1 is GTSNPN and CDR2 is SVGIG (reference sequence). This CDR3 has 15 amino acids. Trimming took 4 bases from V and 5 from J; bases not matched to a gene: 8.

V is TRBV7-6 and J is TRBJ1-2, with TRBD1 matching over 7 bases. The CDR3 is made up of 14 amino acids. V dropped 5 bases and J dropped 6; count of bases not matched to a gene: 9. From germline, CDR1 is SGHVS and CDR2 FNYEAQ. The CDR3 DNA reads as TGTGCCAGCAGCCCCGACAGGGTTCGAGATGGCTACACCTTC. Residues: CASSPDRVRDGYTF.

V is TRBV7-3 and J is TRBJ2-3; TRBD2 agrees at 9 bases. The CDR3 is made up of 15 amino acids. Germline loops: CDR1 SGHTA, CDR2 FQGTGA. V trimming: 2 bases; J trimming: 4 bases; junction bases outside the gene matches: 4. The CDR3 here is CASSLGGGAADTQYF. The CDR3 DNA reads as TGTGCCAGCAGCTTAGGCGGGGGGGCAGCAGATACGCAGTATTTT.

V usage is TRBV3-1 (or the pseudogene TRBV3-2) and J usage is TRBJ2-5; D is perhaps TRBD2 (5 bases). The CDR3 is 16 amino acids. Germline V gene lookup returns CDR1 LGHDT and CDR2 YNNKEL (reference sequence). V was shortened by 0 bases and J by 2 bases, with 13 bases between the two germline ends. Written as DNA, the CDR3 is TGTGCCAGCAGCCAAGAGGGAGTCCGGGGTCAAGAGACCCAGTACTTC. Protein sequence: CASSQEGVRGQETQYF.

This clone came up once. V and J are TRBV6-2 or TRBV6-3 and TRBJ2-1, with D maybe TRBD2 (6 bases). The CDR3 spans 17 residues. Germline V gene lookup returns CDR1 MNHEY and CDR2 SVGEGT. The germline V and J ends were trimmed by 7 bases and 7 bases, with 26 bases remaining between them. The CDR3 coding sequence is TGTGCCAGCACCCCCAAACTGCGGGGAATGTTAGGGAATGAGCAGTTCTTC. Translating it yields CASTPKLRGMLGNEQFF.

The rearrangement links TRBV11-3 to TRBJ2-1; D is undetermined. CDR1 SGHNT and CDR2 YENEEA come from the germline V gene. Trimming stripped 5 bases from V and 7 bases from J, with 12 bases between. This CDR3 is 13 amino acids long. CDR3 nucleotide sequence: TGTGCCAGCAGCCCACCGACAAAGAATGAGCAGTTCTTC. This gives the protein CASSPPTKNEQFF. Using reference TRBV11-3 and TRBJ2-1 for the parts outside the CDR3, the full variable domain is EAGVVQSPRYKIIEKKQPVAFWCNPISGHNTLYWYLQNLGQGPELLIRYENEEAVDDSQLPKDRFSAERLKGVDSTLKIQPAELGDSAVYLCASSPPTKNEQFFGPGTRLTVL.

The CDR3: CATSESVNYGYTF. CDR3 sequence (DNA): TGTGCCACCAGTGAATCTGTCAACTATGGCTACACCTTC. The chain links TRBV24-1 to TRBJ1-2; no definite D call. Trimming shortened V by 4 bases and J by 2 bases, and 7 bases separated the two germline ends. Per the germline V gene, CDR1 is KGHDR and CDR2 is SFDVKD. This CDR3 contains 13 residues.

This rearrangement joins TRBV5-1 to TRBJ2-3; D unresolved. Germline assignment: CDR1 SGHRS and CDR2 YFSETQ. Trimming cost V 3 bases and J 2 bases, with 13 bases left between them. This CDR3 is 15 amino acids long. CDR3 sequence: CASSSTGAFTDTQYF. The DNA of the CDR3 is TGCGCCAGCAGCTCGACTGGAGCATTCACAGATACGCAGTATTTT.

This CDR3 reads CASSQRGQLTNEQFF. DNA of the CDR3: TGTGCCAGCAGCCAACGTGGACAGTTAACCAATGAGCAGTTCTTC. The chain combines TRBV3-1 (or the pseudogene TRBV3-2) with TRBJ2-1; maybe TRBD1 (6 bases). CDR1 is LGHDT, CDR2 YNNKEL, per germline (reference sequence). CDR3 length equals 15 residues. Trimming removed 2 bases from V and 6 bases from J, with 14 bases in between.

This clone was picked up one time. This chain joins TRBV6-6 and TRBJ1-2; D is perhaps TRBD1 (5 bases). V was trimmed by 7 bases and J by 4 bases, leaving 16 bases between them. This CDR3 contains 14 residues. Per germline, CDR1 MNHNY and CDR2 SVGAGI (reference sequence). Here the CDR3 reads CASNLDTSVYGYTF. CDR3 in DNA: TGTGCCAGCAACTTGGACACCTCGGTCTATGGCTACACCTTC.

The V and J genes are TRBV20-1 and TRBJ2-2; TRBD2 matches at 8 bases. The CDR3 extends over 14 amino acids. After removal of 3 bases from V and 4 bases from J, the junction contained 4 bases not matched to a gene. Germline values: CDR1 DFQATT, CDR2 SNEGSKA (reference sequence). CDR3: CSASDTSGTGELFF. In DNA form, the CDR3 reads TGCAGTGCTAGTGACACTAGCGGCACCGGGGAGCTGTTTTTT.

Of note for this clone: A read error may produce the germline difference seen at one junction end. The chain is built from TRBV7-7 and TRBJ2-3; D unclear. Germline V lookup: CDR1 SSHAT, CDR2 FNYEAQ (reference sequence). The CDR3 spans 14 residues. The CDR3 sequence is CASSLAPAADRQYF. As DNA, the CDR3 is TGTGCTAGCAGCTTAGCCCCTGCGGCCGATAGGCAGTATTTT.

The V and J genes are TRBV2 and TRBJ1-5; 9 bases agree with TRBD1. The V gene's germline CDR1 is SNHLY and CDR2 FYNNEI. With V trimmed by 6 bases and J by 6 bases, 12 bases remained unmatched. The CDR3 is 16 residues long. Here the CDR3 reads CASSGAGTGFGQPQHF. In DNA, the CDR3 is TGTGCCAGCAGCGGGGCCGGGACAGGGTTCGGTCAGCCCCAGCATTTT.

This rearrangement joins TRBV2 to TRBJ1-2, with a possible D match to TRBD1 (6 bases). There are 15 residues in the CDR3. CDR1 is SNHLY and CDR2 is FYNNEI in the germline V gene. Deletions cut 2 bases from V and 4 bases from J, with 14 bases between. CDR3 sequence reads: CASSEQRGSPYGYTF. CDR3 bases: TGTGCCAGCAGTGAACAGAGGGGGAGCCCCTATGGCTACACCTTC.

V is TRBV3-1 (or the pseudogene TRBV3-2) and J is TRBJ2-2; a possible D gene is TRBD1 (6 bases). Deletions cut 3 bases from V and 3 bases from J, with 11 bases between. This CDR3 has 15 residues. Germline values: CDR1 LGHDT, CDR2 YNNKEL (reference sequence). The CDR3 DNA is TGTGCCAGCAGCCAGGGCAGGGGTCACACCGGGGAGCTGTTTTTT. Translating it yields CASSQGRGHTGELFF.

The CDR3 region has the DNA TGTGCCACCAGCAGAGACGAGGGGTGGACAGGGGACCCCGGGGAGCTGTTTTTT. This codes for CATSRDEGWTGDPGELFF. The chain recombines TRBV15 with TRBJ2-2; TRBD1 agrees at 9 bases. Trimming took 0 bases from V and 6 from J; bases not matched to a gene: 11. Germline assignment: CDR1 LNHNV and CDR2 YYDKDF (reference sequence). This CDR3 has 18 residues.

The chain is built from TRBV24-1 and TRBJ2-3; TRBD1 agrees at 10 bases. V lost 8 bases, J lost 3 bases, and 4 bases stayed unmatched. CDR1 and CDR2 from the germline V gene are KGHDR and SFDVKD. This CDR3 is built from 14 residues. The chain's CDR3 is CATTGTGDTDTQYF. The CDR3 DNA reads TGTGCCACCACAGGGACAGGGGATACAGATACGCAGTATTTT.

The chain employs TRBV27 and TRBJ2-7; a weak D match, TRBD2 (7 bases). Trimming left V 5 bases short and J 6 bases short, with 14 bases between. The CDR3 runs to 13 residues. The germline V gene has CDR1 MNHEY and CDR2 SMNVEV (reference sequence). In nucleotides, the CDR3 is TGTGCCAGCAGTCCCCACCGGGGGGCCGAGCAGTACTTC. Translating gives CASSPHRGAEQYF.

The V and J genes are TRBV7-9 and TRBJ1-6; TRBD1 matches 12 bases. This CDR3 is 18 amino acids long. CDR1 is SEHNR and CDR2 is FQNEAQ in the germline V gene (reference sequence). J gave up 5 bases and V 4 bases, and 9 bases lay outside the gene matches. CDR3 amino acids: CASSSRDRGLLNNSPLHF. CDR3 nucleotide sequence: TGTGCCAGCAGCTCACGGGACAGGGGGCTATTGAATAATTCACCCCTCCACTTT.